The sequence of this T cell receptor (beta chain) was determined in a study of beta chain features in type 1 diabetes. Isolated RNA was reverse transcribed in full, so expressed TCRB transcripts were sequenced. Clones were read by immunoSEQ multiplex PCR, and TCRdb kept only the in-frame ones, dropping some. The sample gives 20,000 to 25,000 clones, more than 45% of which show up once; under 0.45% is in the top ten. Study-wide results and limits: Since sequencing was performed on cDNA, cells with high TCR expression could be over-represented. Moderately but significantly shorter TCRB CDR3s were found in Type 1 diabetes patients in all four CD4+ subsets. Patients' naive, central memory and Treg TCRB repertoires seemed closer to one another than those of healthy donors.

Germline V gives CDR1 SNHLY, CDR2 FYNNEI. CDR3 length equals 14 residues. Trimming removed 3 bases from V and 7 bases from J; junction bases left unmatched: 6. This clone was seen only a few times. The antigen is unknown. This clonotype was sampled from a man aged 18 to 30 with type 1 diabetes. The chain carries TRBV2 and TRBJ2-1; 7 bases align to TRBD1. Specimen: stem cell memory CD4+ T cells from blood. For the CDR3, the DNA is TGTGCCAGCAGTGATACAGGGGTGTCAAATGAGCAGTTCTTC. Protein: CASSDTGVSNEQFF.